The clone carrying this TCR beta chain was seen at least ten times. The antigen remains unidentified. Germline loops: CDR1 MDHEN, CDR2 SYDVKM. Trimming removed 5 bases at V and 7 bases at J, with 24 bases between. CDR3 size: 16 residues. These data belong to a study of neurological immune-mediated disorders. Overall study context: For the 35 or so multiple sclerosis patients, the disease was relapsing-remitting in about 30 and secondary progressive in 3.

Points from the study as a whole: On phylogenetic grouping, the repertoires of 18 of 34 multiple sclerosis patients fell within one related-CDR3 cluster, constituting a possible signature.

The cDNA came from 5'RACE, which used 10-nucleotide random UMIs. TCRdb re-analysed the 5' RACE reads in MiXCR, keeping a single row per CDR3 protein. This sample carries about 74,000 distinct CDR3 sequences, less than 5.5% of them seen once, and the ten largest clones take just under 7.5%. The sample taken for sequencing was PBMCs. The TCR originated in a young man with multiple sclerosis. J is TRBJ2-7 and V is TRBV28; the D gene is possibly TRBD2 (5 bases). CDR3 bases: TGTGCCAGCAGTCCCGCCGGTGGGAGAATTCAAGAAGAGCAGTACTTC. Residues: CASSPAGGRIQEEQYF.